This T cell receptor beta chain originates from a study of cytomegalovirus exposure and HLA in healthy donors. Study background: The study placed 70% to 90% of its 398 genotyped donors in the Caucasian-associated ancestry cluster. Study-wide points: Several of the most significant clusters appeared linked to common viral pathogens, based on a later analysis. HLA alleles showed associations with 16,951 TCR beta sequences in a later analysis, at a 0.05 false discovery rate. A few CMV-associated chains were confirmed in vitro to be specific for CMV antigens.

Unmatched junction bases numbered 3, after V lost 2 bases and J lost 6 bases. Germline values: CDR1 GTSNPN, CDR2 SVGIG (reference sequence). CDR3 length equals 16 residues. A word on this clone: The antigen remains unidentified.

The study ran its PCR with 60 Vbeta and 13 Jbeta primers. The protocol was immunoSEQ multiplex PCR, while the TCRdb copy is restricted to in-frame clones and leaves out a portion. The sample has some 130,000 clones, more than 65% seen once; the top ten hold roughly 2.5%. The V gene is TRBV30, the J gene TRBJ2-2, with 16 bases matching TRBD2. This clonotype was obtained from a middle-aged man in good health and CMV-seronegative. Specimen: PBMCs. CDR3 protein: CAWSWGLAGGPGELFF. The CDR3 DNA is TGTGCCTGGAGTTGGGGACTAGCGGGGGGGCCCGGGGAGCTGTTTTTT.